Detailed here is one T cell receptor (beta chain). The germline gene is not matched at one end of the junction; a read error may be the cause. The germline V gene has CDR1 SGHAT and CDR2 FQNNGV. The CDR3 length is 15 residues. The data are from a study of technical replicates of blood from a few donors. Measured with immunoSEQ multiplex PCR; TCRdb has only the in-frame clones, and not every one. The sample has about 13,000 clones; roughly 83% are singletons. The TCR sequence derives from a human donor in good health. J is TRBJ1-1 and V is TRBV11-2, with 8 bases fitting TRBD1. Sample: PBMCs. CDR3 nucleotide sequence: TGTGCCAGCAGCCTAGAGGACAGGGTGTATACTGAAGCTTTCTTT. Translation gives CASSLEDRVYTEAFF.